The clone carrying this T cell receptor beta chain was picked up many times. Its antigen is as yet unknown. From RNA transcripts, TCR beta CDR3 regions were amplified. When the TCR CDR3 underwent first-round RT-PCR, the HTBI primer set was used. One entry per CDR3 protein results from TCRdb running MiXCR on the multiplex PCR reads. The sample yields about 400,000 distinct CDR3 sequences, 15% seen once. The trim removed 7 bases at V and 3 bases at J, leaving 9 bases unmatched. Germline V gives CDR1 MNHEY, CDR2 SMNVEV (reference sequence). The CDR3 totals 15 residues. It was considered stable Graves' hyperthyroidism when ophthalmopathy did not progress within 18 months. Any patient presenting with uncontrolled infection, other autoimmune disease, pregnancy or lactation was left out. The authors took PBMCs from roughly 9.7 ml fresh peripheral blood. The data are from a study of T cells in Graves' hyperthyroidism and ophthalmopathy.

Study-level findings and limits: From stable hyperthyroidism, ophthalmopathy was separated by a 13 V-J model.

What was sequenced was blood. This chain links TRBV27 with TRBJ2-7; 10 bases are shared with TRBD2. The TCR was taken from a woman aged 25 to 39 with Graves' hyperthyroidism. DNA for the CDR3: TGTGCCAGCAAAGCCCAAGCGGGAGGGGGCTACGAGCAGTACTTC. Its protein product is CASKAQAGGGYEQYF.